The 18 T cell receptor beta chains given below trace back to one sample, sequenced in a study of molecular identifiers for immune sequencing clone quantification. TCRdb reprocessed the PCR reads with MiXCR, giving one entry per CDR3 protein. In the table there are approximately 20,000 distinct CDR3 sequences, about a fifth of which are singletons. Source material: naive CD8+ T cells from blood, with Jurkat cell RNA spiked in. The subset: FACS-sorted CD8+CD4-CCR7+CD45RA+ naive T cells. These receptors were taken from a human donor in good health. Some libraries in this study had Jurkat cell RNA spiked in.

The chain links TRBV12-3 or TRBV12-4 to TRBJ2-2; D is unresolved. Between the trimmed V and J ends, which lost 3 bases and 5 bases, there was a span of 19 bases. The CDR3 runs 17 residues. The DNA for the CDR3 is TGTGCCAGCAGTTTGGGCAGAAGATTGGCGGAGACCGGGGAGCTGTTTTTT. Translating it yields CASSLGRRLAETGELFF.

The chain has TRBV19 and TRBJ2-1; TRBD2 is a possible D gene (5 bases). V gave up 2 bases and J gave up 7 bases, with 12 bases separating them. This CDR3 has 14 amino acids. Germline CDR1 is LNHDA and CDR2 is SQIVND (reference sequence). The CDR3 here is CASSISVPGNEQFF. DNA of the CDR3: TGTGCCAGTAGTATATCAGTCCCGGGAAATGAGCAGTTCTTC.

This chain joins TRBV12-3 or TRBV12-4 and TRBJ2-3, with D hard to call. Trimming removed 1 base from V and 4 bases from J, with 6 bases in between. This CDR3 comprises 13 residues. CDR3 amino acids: CASSLVGSDTQYF. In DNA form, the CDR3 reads TGTGCCAGCAGTTTAGTGGGGTCAGATACGCAGTATTTT.

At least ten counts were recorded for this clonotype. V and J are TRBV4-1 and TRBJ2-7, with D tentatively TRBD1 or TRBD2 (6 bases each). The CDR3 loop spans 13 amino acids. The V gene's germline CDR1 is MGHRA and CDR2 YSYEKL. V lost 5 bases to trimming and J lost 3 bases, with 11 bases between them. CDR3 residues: CASSSGGGYEQYF. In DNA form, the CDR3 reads TGCGCCAGCAGCTCTGGAGGGGGCTACGAGCAGTACTTC.

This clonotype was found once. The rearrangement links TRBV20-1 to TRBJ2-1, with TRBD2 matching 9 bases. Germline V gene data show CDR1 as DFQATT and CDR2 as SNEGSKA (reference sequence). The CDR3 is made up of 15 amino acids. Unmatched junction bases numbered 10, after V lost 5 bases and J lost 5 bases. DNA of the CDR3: TGCAGTGCTCCCTCTGCGGGGGGGTTTCACAATGAGCAGTTCTTC. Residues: CSAPSAGGFHNEQFF.

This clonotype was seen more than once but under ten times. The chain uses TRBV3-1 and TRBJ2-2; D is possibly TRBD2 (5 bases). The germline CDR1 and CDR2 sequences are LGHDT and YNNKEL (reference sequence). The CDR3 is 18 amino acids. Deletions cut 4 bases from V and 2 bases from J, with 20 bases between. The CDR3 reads CASSLLTSPGSNTGELFF. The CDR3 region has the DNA TGTGCCAGCAGCCTACTGACCTCTCCGGGGTCAAACACCGGGGAGCTGTTTTTT.

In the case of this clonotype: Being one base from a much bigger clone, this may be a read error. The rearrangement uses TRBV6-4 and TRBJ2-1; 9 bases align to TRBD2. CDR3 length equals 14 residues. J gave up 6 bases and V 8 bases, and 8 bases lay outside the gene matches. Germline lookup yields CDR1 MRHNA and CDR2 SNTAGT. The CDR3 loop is CASGRTSDRNEQFF. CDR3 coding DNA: TGTGCCAGCGGCCGGACTAGCGACCGCAATGAGCAGTTCTTC.

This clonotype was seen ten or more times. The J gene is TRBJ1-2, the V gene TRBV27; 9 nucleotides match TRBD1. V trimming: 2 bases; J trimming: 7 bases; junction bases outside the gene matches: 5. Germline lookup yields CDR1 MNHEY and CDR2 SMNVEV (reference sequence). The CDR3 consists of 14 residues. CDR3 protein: CASSLGTGFGGYTF. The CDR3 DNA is TGTGCCAGCAGTTTAGGGACAGGGTTCGGTGGCTACACCTTC.

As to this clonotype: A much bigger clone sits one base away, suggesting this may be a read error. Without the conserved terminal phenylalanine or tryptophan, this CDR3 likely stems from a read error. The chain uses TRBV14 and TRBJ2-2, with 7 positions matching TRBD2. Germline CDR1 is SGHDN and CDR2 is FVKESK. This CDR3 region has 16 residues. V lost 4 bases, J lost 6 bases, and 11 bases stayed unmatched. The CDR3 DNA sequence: TGTGCCAGCAGCCTATACTACGCGGGAGTGTCCGGGGAGCTGTTTCTT. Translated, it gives CASSLYYAGVSGELFL.

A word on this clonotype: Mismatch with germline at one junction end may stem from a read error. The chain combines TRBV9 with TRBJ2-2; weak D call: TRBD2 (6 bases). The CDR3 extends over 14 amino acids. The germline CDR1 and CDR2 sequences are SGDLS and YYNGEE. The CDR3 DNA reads TGTGCCAGCAGCGCCGGGGACGTCACCGGGGGGCTGTTTTTT. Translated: CASSAGDVTGGLFF.

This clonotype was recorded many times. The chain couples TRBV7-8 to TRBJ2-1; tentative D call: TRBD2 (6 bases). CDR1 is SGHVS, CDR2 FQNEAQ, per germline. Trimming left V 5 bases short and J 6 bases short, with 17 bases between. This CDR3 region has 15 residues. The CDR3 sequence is CASSPPRERGNEQFF. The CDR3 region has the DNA TGTGCCAGCAGCCCACCTCGGGAGAGGGGCAATGAGCAGTTCTTC. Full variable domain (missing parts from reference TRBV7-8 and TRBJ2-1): GAGVSQSPRYKVAKRGQDVALRCDPISGHVSLFWYQQALGQGPEFLTYFQNEAQLDKSGLPSDRFFAERPEGSVSTLKIQRTQQEDSAVYLCASSPPRERGNEQFFGPGTRLTVL.

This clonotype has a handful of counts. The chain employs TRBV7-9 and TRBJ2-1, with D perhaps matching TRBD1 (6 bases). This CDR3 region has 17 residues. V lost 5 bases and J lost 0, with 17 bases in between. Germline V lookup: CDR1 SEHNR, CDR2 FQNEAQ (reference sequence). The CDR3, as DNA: TGTGCCAGCAGCCCGCACAACAGGGCCAGCTCCTACAATGAGCAGTTCTTC. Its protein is CASSPHNRASSYNEQFF.

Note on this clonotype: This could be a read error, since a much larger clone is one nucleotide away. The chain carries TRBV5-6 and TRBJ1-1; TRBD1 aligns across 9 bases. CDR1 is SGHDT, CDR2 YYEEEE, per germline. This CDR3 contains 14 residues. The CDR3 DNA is TGTGTCAGCAGCCGGGACAGGGTGAACACTGAAGCTTTCTTT. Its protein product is CVSSRDRVNTEAFF.

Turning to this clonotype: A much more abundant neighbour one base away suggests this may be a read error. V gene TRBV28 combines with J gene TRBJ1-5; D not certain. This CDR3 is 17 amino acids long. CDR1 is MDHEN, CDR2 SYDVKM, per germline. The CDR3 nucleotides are TGTGCCAGCAATTTATTATGGGGTAGTCAGATCAATCAGCCCCAGCATTTT. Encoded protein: CASNLLWGSQINQPQHF.

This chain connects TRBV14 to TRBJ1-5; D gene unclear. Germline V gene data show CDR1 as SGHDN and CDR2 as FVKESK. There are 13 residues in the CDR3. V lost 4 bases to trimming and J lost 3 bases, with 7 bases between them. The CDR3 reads CASSRWANQPQHF. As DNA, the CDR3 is TGTGCCAGCAGCCGGTGGGCCAATCAGCCCCAGCATTTT.

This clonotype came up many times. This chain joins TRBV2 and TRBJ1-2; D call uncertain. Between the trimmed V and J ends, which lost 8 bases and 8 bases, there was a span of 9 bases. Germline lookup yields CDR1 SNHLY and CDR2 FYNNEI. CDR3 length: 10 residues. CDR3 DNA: TGTGCCAGCCCGCTCGAGGGCTACACCTTC. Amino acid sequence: CASPLEGYTF.

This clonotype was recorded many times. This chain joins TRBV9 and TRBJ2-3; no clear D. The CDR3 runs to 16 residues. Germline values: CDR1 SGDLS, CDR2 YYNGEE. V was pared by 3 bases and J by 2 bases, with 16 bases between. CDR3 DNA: TGTGCCAGCAGCGACAACGTTTATGCCCCCACAGATACGCAGTATTTT. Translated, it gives CASSDNVYAPTDTQYF.

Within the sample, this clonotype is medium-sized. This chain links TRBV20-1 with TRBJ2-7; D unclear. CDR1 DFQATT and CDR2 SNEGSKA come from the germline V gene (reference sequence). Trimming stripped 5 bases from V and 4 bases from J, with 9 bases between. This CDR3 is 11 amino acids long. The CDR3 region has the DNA TGCAGTGCTCCCATGGGGTACGAGCAGTACTTC. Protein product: CSAPMGYEQYF.